This paragraph covers one TCR beta chain sequence. Repertoires were generated with immunoSEQ multiplex PCR, while TCRdb's copy carries only in-frame clones and drops some. The sample lists about 660,000 clones, approximately 88% occurring once. These data originate in a study of shared T cell receptors in the human thymus. The CDR3 has 18 residues. The germline CDR1 and CDR2 sequences are ENHRY and SYGVKD. The ends were cut back, 2 bases at V and 1 base at J, with 18 bases in the middle. The same data also went into a second study, on human thymus T cells. That paper adds: Use of V and J genes seemed skewed within the thymic and blood repertoires.

This chain joins TRBV10-3 and TRBJ1-5; D may be TRBD1 (5 bases). The origin of this receptor is a boy younger than two with a congenital heart defect. Sample: thymocytes. The CDR3 bases are TGTGCCATCAGTGAGGAACCGGGGGGGACTGCCAGCAATCAGCCCCAGCATTTT. It specifies CAISEEPGGTASNQPQHF.